Listed below are T cell receptor beta chains from one sample, sequenced in a study of T cells after posttransplantation cyclophosphamide. TCRdb keeps only in-frame clones here, not all; method: immunoSEQ multiplex PCR. In the table there are about 21,000 clones, roughly 98% of which are singletons. Specimen: naive CD8+ T cells sorted from PBMCs. The receptors shown here come from a man in his forties in good health, CMV-negative, and a related stem cell transplant donor. Each CDR3 is given with its conserved first and last residue. The D gene is left open where the match is weak. Clone size appears in some rows only: once, few, many, or a class for an expanded clone.

V gene,D gene,J gene,clone size,CDR3 DNA,CDR3 protein
TRBV13,TRBD1,TRBJ2-7,NA,TGTGCCAGCAGCATAGGACAGGGGGCGTGGGAGCAGTACTTC,CASSIGQGAWEQYF
TRBV4-1,NA,TRBJ2-7,NA,TGCGCCAGCAGCCAAGGGGCAGGCTACGAGCAGTACTTC,CASSQGAGYEQYF
TRBV19,TRBD2,TRBJ2-7,NA,TGTGCCAGTAGTATGGCGGGAGCCTACGAGCAGTACTTC,CASSMAGAYEQYF
TRBV6-5,NA,TRBJ2-7,NA,TGTGCCAGCAGCCTTCAGGGATTGGGGCCCTACGAGCAGTACTTC,CASSLQGLGPYEQYF
TRBV5-8,NA,TRBJ2-1,NA,TGTGCCAGCAGCTTAGGCCAGGGTATCAATGAGCAGTTCTTC,CASSLGQGINEQFF
TRBV4-1,NA,TRBJ1-1,NA,TGCGCCAGCAGCGTAGGGGGACGGATGAACACTGAAGCTTTCTTT,CASSVGGRMNTEAFF
TRBV5-1,NA,TRBJ1-1,NA,TGCGCCAGCAGCCCGGGCGGGGGGGGAACTGAAGCTTTCTTT,CASSPGGGGTEAFF
TRBV6-6,NA,TRBJ2-7,NA,TGTGCCAGCATTCTACCGATAGGGGACGGGGGCTACGAGCAGTACTTC,CASILPIGDGGYEQYF
TRBV7-3,TRBD1,TRBJ2-7,NA,TGTGCCAGCAGTCCTATCGAGGGGGCCGAGCAGTACTTC,CASSPIEGAEQYF
TRBV19,TRBD2,TRBJ2-1,NA,TGTGCCAGTAGCCACGGGGGACTAGCGGGAGTTGAGCAGTTCTTC,CASSHGGLAGVEQFF
TRBV15,NA,TRBJ2-2,NA,TGTGCCACCAGCACTACTAGCGGGGAGCTGTTTTTT,CATSTTSGELFF
TRBV7-9,NA,TRBJ2-2,once,TGTGCCAGCACCCGGGACTGGGAAAGCACCGGGGAGCTGTTTTTT,CASTRDWESTGELFF
TRBV4-1,TRBD2,TRBJ2-1,NA,TGCGCCAGCAGCCAAGAGATCGAGCGGGAATCCTACAATGAGCAGTTCTTC,CASSQEIERESYNEQFF
TRBV6-5,TRBD2,TRBJ2-1,NA,TGTGCCAGCAGTTACTCGTCCGCGGGAGCTTACAATGAGCAGTTCTTC,CASSYSSAGAYNEQFF
TRBV7-9,TRBD2,TRBJ2-3,once,TGTGCCAGCAGCTTAGGGGGACTAGCTGGCACAGATACGCAGTATTTT,CASSLGGLAGTDTQYF
TRBV19,TRBD1,TRBJ2-1,NA,TGTGCCAGTAGTATCACACAGGGGGGTGAGCAGTTCTTC,CASSITQGGEQFF
TRBV27,TRBD2,TRBJ2-1,NA,TGTGCCAGCAGGCCACGGGGACTAGCGGACTACAATGAGCAGTTCTTC,CASRPRGLADYNEQFF
TRBV5-1,NA,TRBJ1-1,NA,TGCGCCAGCAGCTTGATGGCCGAGAACACTGAAGCTTTCTTT,CASSLMAENTEAFF
TRBV7-3,TRBD1,TRBJ2-2,NA,TGTGCCAGCAGCTTAACCAGGACAGGGGCAGGCGGGGAGCTGTTTTTT,CASSLTRTGAGGELFF
TRBV6-1,NA,TRBJ1-5,NA,TGTGCCAGCAGTGAAGGACAGGCGGATAGCAATCAGCCCCAGCATTTT,CASSEGQADSNQPQHF
TRBV27,TRBD2,TRBJ2-7,NA,TGTGCCAGCAGGCAGGGACTAGCGGGAACCCACGAGCAGTACTTC,CASRQGLAGTHEQYF
TRBV28,TRBD1,TRBJ2-5,once,TGTGCCAGCAGGGGCACAGGGGGCGGTGAGACCCAGTACTTC,CASRGTGGGETQYF